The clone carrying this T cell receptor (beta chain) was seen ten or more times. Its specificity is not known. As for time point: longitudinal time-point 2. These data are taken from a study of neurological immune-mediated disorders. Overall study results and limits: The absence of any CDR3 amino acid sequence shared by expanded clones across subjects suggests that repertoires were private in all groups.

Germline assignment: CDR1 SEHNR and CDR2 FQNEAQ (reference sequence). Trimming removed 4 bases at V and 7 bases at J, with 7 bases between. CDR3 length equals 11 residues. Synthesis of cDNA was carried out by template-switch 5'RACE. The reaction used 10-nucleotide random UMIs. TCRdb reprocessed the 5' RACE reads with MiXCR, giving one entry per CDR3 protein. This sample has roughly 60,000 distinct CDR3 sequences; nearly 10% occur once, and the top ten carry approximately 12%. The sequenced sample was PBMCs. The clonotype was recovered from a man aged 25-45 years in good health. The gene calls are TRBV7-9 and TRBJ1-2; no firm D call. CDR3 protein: CASSSDGGYTF. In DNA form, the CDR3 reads TGTGCCAGCAGCTCGGATGGTGGCTACACCTTC.